These T cell receptor beta chains were read from a single sample in a study of blood T cell repertoires in COVID-19. The assay was immunoSEQ multiplex PCR, and TCRdb's table has in-frame clones only and misses some. This sample has about 170,000 clones, with approximately 85% found just once. The sequenced sample consisted of peripheral blood. All receptors come from a man in his fifties or sixties who had recovered from COVID-19. The CDR3 runs from the conserved cysteine through the conserved F or W. The order of the fields is clone size, D gene, J gene, V gene, CDR3 protein, CDR3 DNA. D genes are given only for firm matches. Size values are once, few and many counts, or a class for expanded clones, and some rows have none.

abundance: once
d_gene: NA
j_gene: TRBJ1-5
v_gene: TRBV6-2/TRBV6-3
CDR3aa: CASSYEGSIQPQHF
CDR3nt: TGTGCCAGCAGTTACGAAGGTAGCATTCAGCCCCAGCATTTT

abundance: few
d_gene: TRBD1
j_gene: TRBJ1-2
v_gene: TRBV4-1
CDR3aa: CASSPRGLDGYTF
CDR3nt: TGCGCCAGCAGCCCCAGGGGGCTAGATGGCTACACCTTC

abundance: NA
d_gene: NA
j_gene: TRBJ1-4
v_gene: TRBV5-1
CDR3aa: CASSLGQDLNEKLFF
CDR3nt: TGCGCCAGCAGCTTGGGACAGGATCTAAATGAAAAACTGTTTTTT

abundance: NA
d_gene: NA
j_gene: TRBJ2-2
v_gene: TRBV12-3/TRBV12-4
CDR3aa: CASSLYRSGELFF
CDR3nt: TGTGCCAGCAGTCTCTACAGATCCGGGGAGCTGTTTTTT

abundance: NA
d_gene: NA
j_gene: TRBJ2-1
v_gene: TRBV5-1
CDR3aa: CASSLVSEYNEQFF
CDR3nt: TGCGCCAGCAGCTTGGTTTCTGAGTACAATGAGCAGTTCTTC

abundance: NA
d_gene: NA
j_gene: TRBJ1-2
v_gene: TRBV6-5
CDR3aa: CASKGDLGSYGYTF
CDR3nt: TGTGCCAGCAAGGGGGACCTAGGGTCTTATGGCTACACCTTC

abundance: NA
d_gene: NA
j_gene: TRBJ2-3
v_gene: TRBV6-6
CDR3aa: CASRWDKGTDTQYF
CDR3nt: TGTGCCAGCAGATGGGACAAGGGCACAGATACGCAGTATTTT

abundance: NA
d_gene: NA
j_gene: TRBJ2-2
v_gene: TRBV6-5
CDR3aa: CATGSGAANTGELFF
CDR3nt: TGTGCCACGGGGTCCGGCGCCGCGAACACCGGGGAGCTGTTTTTT

abundance: NA
d_gene: TRBD2
j_gene: TRBJ2-5
v_gene: TRBV7-3
CDR3aa: CASSPTSGGTHQETQYF
CDR3nt: TGTGCCAGCAGCCCAACTAGCGGTGGCACACACCAAGAGACCCAGTACTTC

abundance: NA
d_gene: NA
j_gene: TRBJ2-7
v_gene: TRBV3-1/TRBV3-2
CDR3aa: CASSQFGAYEQYF
CDR3nt: TGTGCCAGCAGCCAATTCGGGGCCTACGAGCAGTACTTC

abundance: NA
d_gene: NA
j_gene: TRBJ1-2
v_gene: TRBV6-5
CDR3aa: CASSPERTAGYTF
CDR3nt: TGTGCCAGCAGCCCCGAGCGGACAGCTGGCTACACCTTC

abundance: NA
d_gene: TRBD2
j_gene: TRBJ2-1
v_gene: TRBV5-1
CDR3aa: CASSLGTSGGVYNEQFF
CDR3nt: TGCGCCAGCAGCCTGGGGACTAGCGGGGGGGTCTACAATGAGCAGTTCTTC

abundance: NA
d_gene: TRBD1
j_gene: TRBJ1-2
v_gene: TRBV7-9
CDR3aa: CASSQGQGYGYTF
CDR3nt: TGTGCCAGCAGCCAAGGACAGGGCTATGGCTACACCTTC

abundance: NA
d_gene: TRBD1
j_gene: TRBJ1-4
v_gene: TRBV6-1
CDR3aa: CASSEAHGTENEKLFF
CDR3nt: TGTGCCAGCAGTGAAGCCCACGGGACAGAGAATGAAAAACTGTTTTTT

abundance: NA
d_gene: NA
j_gene: TRBJ2-1
v_gene: TRBV6-5
CDR3aa: CASRGGDYEQFF
CDR3nt: TGTGCCAGCAGAGGGGGAGACTATGAGCAGTTCTTC

abundance: NA
d_gene: NA
j_gene: TRBJ1-5
v_gene: TRBV11-2
CDR3aa: CASSLTRGLNQPQHF
CDR3nt: TGTGCCAGCAGCCTAACGAGGGGGTTGAATCAGCCCCAGCATTTT

abundance: NA
d_gene: NA
j_gene: TRBJ1-2
v_gene: TRBV6-5
CDR3aa: CASTGPFNRGGYTF
CDR3nt: TGTGCCAGCACCGGACCGTTTAATCGGGGTGGCTACACCTTC

abundance: NA
d_gene: TRBD1
j_gene: TRBJ2-2
v_gene: TRBV24-1
CDR3aa: CATRQGRGTGELFF
CDR3nt: TGTGCCACACGACAGGGGCGGGGAACCGGGGAGCTGTTTTTT

abundance: NA
d_gene: NA
j_gene: TRBJ1-1
v_gene: TRBV5-1
CDR3aa: CASSLAGVDTEAFF
CDR3nt: TGCGCCAGCAGCTTGGCAGGGGTCGACACTGAAGCTTTCTTT

abundance: NA
d_gene: NA
j_gene: TRBJ1-2
v_gene: TRBV21-1
CDR3aa: CASPNGEKGYGYTF
CDR3nt: TGTGCCAGCCCCAACGGGGAGAAGGGCTATGGCTACACCTTC

abundance: NA
d_gene: NA
j_gene: TRBJ1-1
v_gene: TRBV6-5
CDR3aa: CASVDRNTEAFF
CDR3nt: TGTGCCAGCGTCGACAGGAACACTGAAGCTTTCTTT

abundance: NA
d_gene: TRBD1
j_gene: TRBJ2-7
v_gene: TRBV5-6
CDR3aa: CASSLAEIAGGREQYF
CDR3nt: TGTGCCAGCAGCTTGGCCGAGATAGCAGGGGGTCGGGAGCAGTACTTC

abundance: NA
d_gene: TRBD1
j_gene: TRBJ1-2
v_gene: TRBV11-2
CDR3aa: CASSFPVEGAGYGYTF
CDR3nt: TGTGCCAGCAGCTTCCCGGTCGAGGGGGCAGGGTATGGCTACACCTTC

abundance: NA
d_gene: TRBD1
j_gene: TRBJ2-5
v_gene: TRBV7-8
CDR3aa: CASSRDIQGAQYF
CDR3nt: TGTGCCAGCAGCCGAGATATCCAGGGGGCCCAGTACTTC

abundance: NA
d_gene: TRBD2
j_gene: TRBJ2-5
v_gene: TRBV10-3
CDR3aa: CATRAGEETQYF
CDR3nt: TGTGCCACCAGGGCGGGGGAAGAGACCCAGTACTTC

abundance: NA
d_gene: NA
j_gene: TRBJ2-2
v_gene: TRBV7-2
CDR3aa: CASSQRGGAGELFF
CDR3nt: TGTGCCAGCAGCCAAAGAGGAGGTGCCGGGGAGCTGTTTTTT

abundance: NA
d_gene: TRBD1
j_gene: TRBJ2-3
v_gene: TRBV18
CDR3aa: CASSPRLTGGAEDTQYF
CDR3nt: TGTGCCAGCTCACCACGATTGACAGGGGGCGCCGAAGATACGCAGTATTTT

abundance: few
d_gene: NA
j_gene: TRBJ1-3
v_gene: TRBV3-1/TRBV3-2
CDR3aa: CASSQRVDLNTIYF
CDR3nt: TGTGCCAGCAGCCAACGGGTGGATTTAAACACCATATATTTT

abundance: NA
d_gene: NA
j_gene: TRBJ2-1
v_gene: TRBV6-5
CDR3aa: CASSYSEGDEQFF
CDR3nt: TGTGCCAGCAGTTACTCAGAAGGGGATGAGCAGTTCTTC

abundance: NA
d_gene: NA
j_gene: TRBJ1-2
v_gene: TRBV27
CDR3aa: CASSSLFTANYGYTF
CDR3nt: TGTGCCAGCAGTTCCCTATTTACAGCTAACTATGGCTACACCTTC

abundance: NA
d_gene: TRBD2
j_gene: TRBJ2-7
v_gene: TRBV7-2
CDR3aa: CASSSGTSVPYEQYF
CDR3nt: TGTGCCAGCAGCTCGGGGACTAGTGTTCCCTACGAGCAGTACTTC

abundance: once
d_gene: TRBD1
j_gene: TRBJ1-1
v_gene: TRBV10-3
CDR3aa: CAITRTGDIPEAFF
CDR3nt: TGTGCCATCACACGGACAGGGGACATCCCTGAAGCTTTCTTT

abundance: once
d_gene: NA
j_gene: TRBJ2-3
v_gene: TRBV12-3/TRBV12-4
CDR3aa: CASMRGTDTQYF
CDR3nt: TGTGCCAGCATGCGGGGCACAGATACGCAGTATTTT

abundance: NA
d_gene: NA
j_gene: TRBJ1-2
v_gene: TRBV2
CDR3aa: CASIREGQGIYGYTF
CDR3nt: TGTGCCAGCATCAGGGAGGGGCAGGGAATCTATGGCTACACCTTC

abundance: few
d_gene: NA
j_gene: TRBJ1-2
v_gene: TRBV3-1/TRBV3-2
CDR3aa: CASSQGYTNDYGYTF
CDR3nt: TGTGCCAGCAGCCAAGGGTACACGAATGACTATGGCTACACCTTC

abundance: NA
d_gene: NA
j_gene: TRBJ2-1
v_gene: TRBV7-3
CDR3aa: CASSSDWRSSYNEQFF
CDR3nt: TGTGCCAGCAGCTCGGACTGGCGGAGCTCCTACAATGAGCAGTTCTTC

abundance: NA
d_gene: NA
j_gene: TRBJ2-1
v_gene: TRBV30
CDR3aa: CAWSPRGLREQFF
CDR3nt: TGTGCCTGGAGCCCGCGGGGTTTACGTGAGCAGTTCTTC

abundance: NA
d_gene: TRBD1
j_gene: TRBJ1-1
v_gene: TRBV19
CDR3aa: CASSIPGGEAFF
CDR3nt: TGTGCCAGTAGTATCCCAGGGGGTGAAGCTTTCTTT

abundance: once
d_gene: NA
j_gene: TRBJ1-2
v_gene: TRBV5-6
CDR3aa: CASSFGGAYGYTF
CDR3nt: TGTGCCAGCAGCTTTGGAGGGGCCTATGGCTACACCTTC

abundance: NA
d_gene: NA
j_gene: TRBJ1-4
v_gene: TRBV12-2
CDR3aa: CASRTAGTGGNEKLFF
CDR3nt: TGTGCAAGTCGCACGGCCGGGACAGGTGGTAATGAAAAACTGTTTTTT